This T cell receptor beta chain was captured by sequencing in a study of OX40 agonist ivuxolimab in advanced cancers. Overall study context: The dose of intravenous ivuxolimab that patients received every 2 weeks ranged from 0.01 to 10 mg/kg. From roughly 23 to 90 years was the age range, with a mean of approximately 63 years, and 70% to 85% were male.

Patients had blood sampled at baseline and again on cycle 4 day 1 and cycle 7 day 1. TCRdb's table, derived via immunoSEQ multiplex PCR, lists solely in-frame clones and lacks some. The sample includes 30,000 to 45,000 clones, approximately 80% of them seen just once. The germline V gene encodes CDR1 SEHNR and CDR2 FQNEAQ (reference sequence). This CDR3 has 15 amino acids. V gave up 3 bases and J gave up 11 bases, with 22 bases separating them. This clone has a single count. The antigen remains unidentified. General study points: Certain nonresponders likewise exhibited a low normalized T-cell clonal expansion.

This specimen consisted of CD4+ or CD8+ T cells sorted from blood, obtained in a trial of the OX40 agonist ivuxolimab. This clonotype was obtained from an adult with an advanced solid tumor such as melanoma, head and neck, liver or kidney cancer. The chain is built from TRBV7-9 and TRBJ1-2; D perhaps matches TRBD1 (5 bases). The CDR3 here is CASSFSRGNRRVYTF. Here the CDR3 DNA reads TGTGCCAGCAGCTTTTCGAGGGGCAACAGGAGAGTTTACACCTTC.